This entry lists 6 T cell receptor beta chains sequenced from one sample in a study of blood T cell repertoires in COVID-19. The table came from immunoSEQ multiplex PCR; TCRdb's copy has only in-frame clones and leaves some out. This table holds 100,000 to 150,000 clones, under 85% found once. The specimen sequenced was peripheral blood. Receptors originate from a man aged 40-55 years with active or convalescent COVID-19.

Only one count was recorded for this clone. CDR3: CASSYSQAYNSPLHF. The CDR3 bases are TGTGCCAGCAGTTACTCCCAGGCCTATAATTCACCCCTCCACTTT. The chain recombines TRBV6-6 with TRBJ1-6; the D is unclear. CDR3 length: 15 residues. V was shortened by 0 bases and J by 2 bases, with 5 bases between the two germline ends. CDR1 and CDR2 from the germline V gene are MNHNY and SVGAGI (reference sequence).

Comment on this clone: A junction end diverges from the germline sequence, so it may reflect a read error. V and J are TRBV6-5 and TRBJ2-1; possibly TRBD2 for D (5 bases). This CDR3 is built from 13 residues. CDR1 and CDR2 (germline): MNHEY, SVGAGI. CDR3 coding DNA: TGTGCCAGCAGTACGGACTGGGCTAATGTGCAGTTCTTC. Protein sequence: CASSTDWANVQFF.

This clone is a singleton in its sample. The chain has TRBV6-5 and TRBJ1-2; TRBD1 matches 7 bases. Looked up from germline, CDR1 is MNHEY and CDR2 is SVGAGI. The CDR3 is 14 residues long. V was pared by 8 bases and J by 4 bases, with 10 bases of the junction left unmatched. CDR3 residues: CASGKPGQSYGYTF. The CDR3 DNA sequence: TGTGCCAGCGGAAAACCGGGACAGAGCTATGGCTACACCTTC.

CDR3 in DNA: TGTGCCAGCAGCTCCTTCGGGGGGCTCCCTGGAAACACCATATATTTT. Protein: CASSSFGGLPGNTIYF. V and J are TRBV7-9 and TRBJ1-3; maybe TRBD1 (6 bases). The CDR3 has 16 amino acids. CDR1 and CDR2 (germline): SEHNR, FQNEAQ (reference sequence). V lost 4 bases and J lost 2, with 15 bases in between.

The chain is built from TRBV7-8 and TRBJ2-1; D gene ambiguous. CDR3 length: 15 residues. V lost 4 bases and J lost 0, with 10 bases in between. CDR1 and CDR2 from the germline V gene are SGHVS and FQNEAQ. CDR3 coding DNA: TGTGCCAGCAGCTCCCCCACAAGCTCCTACAATGAGCAGTTCTTC. Translation gives CASSSPTSSYNEQFF. The whole variable domain, filled in from reference TRBV7-8 and TRBJ2-1, reads GAGVSQSPRYKVAKRGQDVALRCDPISGHVSLFWYQQALGQGPEFLTYFQNEAQLDKSGLPSDRFFAERPEGSVSTLKIQRTQQEDSAVYLCASSSPTSSYNEQFFGPGTRLTVL.

J is TRBJ1-2 and V is TRBV14; TRBD1 matches 10 bases. With 4 bases clipped from V and 1 base from J, the junction kept 3 bases outside the gene matches. There are 15 residues in the CDR3. Looked up from germline, CDR1 is SGHDN and CDR2 is FVKESK. CDR3 loop: CASSPGTGVNYGYTF. The CDR3 DNA sequence: TGTGCCAGCAGCCCCGGGACAGGGGTTAACTATGGCTACACCTTC.